This T cell receptor beta chain was found in a study of T cell clonality in common variable immunodeficiency. Study-wide findings and caveats: Reportedly, TCR beta sequences from common variable immunodeficiency showed fewer deletions and N-nucleotide insertions.

Germline V gene sequence: CDR1 LNHDA, CDR2 SQIVND (reference sequence). Trimming removed 3 bases at V and 6 bases at J, with 11 bases between. The CDR3 extends over 14 amino acids. Some clones are missing from TCRdb's copy, which holds only in-frame ones; the method was immunoSEQ multiplex PCR. This table holds some 16,000 clones. Concerning this clone: Its antigen is unidentified. The read stops 3 residues short of the end of the CDR3; the missing end is completed from the germline J gene.

This receptor was taken from a human donor with common variable immunodeficiency. The sample was peripheral blood mononuclear cells. The J gene is TRBJ2-2, the V gene TRBV19, with D perhaps matching TRBD2 (6 bases). The CDR3 protein is CASSIKRRAGELFF. The DNA read from the CDR3 is TGTGCCAGTAGTATTAAGCGGAGGGCCGGGGAG. Drawing the rest from reference TRBV19 and TRBJ2-2, the complete variable domain is DGGITQSPKYLFRKEGQNVTLSCEQNLNHDAMYWYRQDPGQGLRLIYYSQIVNDFQKGDIAEGYSVSREKKESFPLTVTSAQKNPTAFYLCASSIKRRAGELFFGEGSRLTVL.